This entry lists 26 T cell receptor beta chains sequenced from one sample in a study of shared clonotypes between healthy human individuals (dated by TCRdb to the early 2020s). Preparation of the library involved the immunoSEQ multiplex PCR assay. Not all clones reach the TCRdb copy of this immuneACCESS table, which keeps in-frame sequences only. Checked studies attribute under half of the gap to unresolved V genes and leave the rest unexplained. The sample has 800,000 or so clones on record, 90% to 98% of them singletons. Less than 0.3% of the sample lies in the top ten. For the CD8 naive samples, CD45RO-negative cells were positively selected for CCR7, yielding a CD45RA+CCR7+ population from which TemRA cells were excluded. Source material: naive CD8+ T cells sorted from blood. In the paper's terms, the cell subset or site label means: CD45RA+CCR7+. The source of these receptors is a man aged 25-45 years in good health.

This chain joins TRBV19 and TRBJ2-1, with D unclear. Germline CDR1 and CDR2: LNHDA and SQIVND (reference sequence). The CDR3 consists of 15 residues. Trimming left V 1 base short and J 7 bases short, with 14 bases between. CDR3: CASSIGWSLGNEQFF. The CDR3 DNA sequence: TGTGCCAGTAGTATAGGATGGTCCCTCGGGAATGAGCAGTTCTTC.

This clone was detected only once. The chain is built from TRBV27 and TRBJ2-2; TRBD1 agrees at 7 bases. The CDR3 covers 16 residues. Germline V gene sequence: CDR1 MNHEY, CDR2 SMNVEV (reference sequence). J gave up 0 bases and V 5 bases, and 6 bases lay outside the gene matches. CDR3 region: CASSPRQGANTGELFF. CDR3 sequence (DNA): TGTGCCAGCAGTCCCCGACAGGGAGCGAACACCGGGGAGCTGTTTTTT.

The chain links TRBV28 to TRBJ2-7; TRBD2 agrees at 14 bases. The ends lost 7 bases at V and 6 bases at J; junction bases unmatched: 11. CDR1 MDHEN and CDR2 SYDVKM come from the germline V gene. The CDR3 is 16 residues long. The CDR3 loop reads CASTSVPGLAGVEQYF. In DNA, the CDR3 is TGTGCCAGCACCTCAGTACCGGGACTAGCGGGAGTCGAGCAGTACTTC.

The genes are TRBV6-5 and TRBJ2-1, with 12 bases aligning to TRBD2. The germline V gene encodes CDR1 MNHEY and CDR2 SVGAGI. The CDR3 has 15 amino acids. The ends lost 6 bases at V and 2 bases at J; junction bases unmatched: 2. The CDR3 sequence: CASSLAGGTYNEQFF. CDR3 DNA sequence: TGTGCCAGCAGCCTAGCGGGAGGGACCTACAATGAGCAGTTCTTC.

CDR3 DNA sequence: TGTGCCAGCAGCTTAGATTTGGGCCCGGGGGGAAAACTGTTTTTT. It specifies CASSLDLGPGGKLFF. The chain uses TRBV11-2 and TRBJ1-4, with D possibly being TRBD1 (5 bases). CDR3 length: 15 amino acids. V lost 0 bases and J lost 10, with 15 bases in between. Germline loops: CDR1 SGHAT, CDR2 FQNNGV.

The CDR3 nucleotides read TGTGCCAGCAGTTTATGGGGTCGACAGGGGAATGGCTACACCTTC. Amino acids: CASSLWGRQGNGYTF. This chain uses TRBV28 with TRBJ1-2; the match to TRBD1 covers 8 bases. J lost 6 bases, V lost 0 bases, and 6 bases had no gene match. Germline loops: CDR1 MDHEN, CDR2 SYDVKM. The CDR3 contains 15 residues.

This chain joins TRBV7-3 and TRBJ2-3; D is uncertain. CDR1 SGHTA and CDR2 FQGTGA come from the germline V gene. The CDR3 runs to 13 residues. The ends were cut back, 4 bases at V and 3 bases at J, with 8 bases in the middle. The chain's CDR3 is CASSSGPTDTQYF. The CDR3 nucleotides are TGTGCCAGCAGCTCCGGGCCGACAGATACGCAGTATTTT.

The chain carries TRBV28 and TRBJ2-5, with a tentative D call TRBD1 (6 bases). From germline, CDR1 is MDHEN and CDR2 SYDVKM. The V and J ends lost 0 bases and 5 bases respectively, with 10 bases between them. The CDR3 extends over 14 amino acids. CDR3 sequence reads: CASSLWGALETQYF. The CDR3 DNA follows: TGTGCCAGCAGTTTATGGGGGGCCCTGGAGACCCAGTACTTC.

The V gene is TRBV27, the J gene TRBJ2-7, with TRBD1 matching over 7 bases. The CDR3 covers 13 residues. The V segment lost 7 bases and the J segment 2 bases; nucleotides outside the gene matches: 5. Germline CDR1 and CDR2: MNHEY and SMNVEV (reference sequence). The CDR3 DNA reads TGTGCCAGCACTGCAGGGGGTACCTACGAGCAGTACTTC. Translated: CASTAGGTYEQYF.

About this clone: A read error may account for a junction end that differs from germline. This chain uses TRBV7-9 with TRBJ2-7; 8 positions agree with TRBD1. The CDR3 runs to 15 residues. The germline CDR1 and CDR2 sequences are SEHNR and FQNEAQ (reference sequence). The CDR3 sequence is CASSLAQGVSSEQYF. For the CDR3, the DNA is TGTGCCAGCAGCTTAGCACAGGGGGTCTCCTCCGAGCAGTACTTC.

The chain is built from TRBV6-6 and TRBJ1-1; 7 positions match TRBD1. V gave up 7 bases and J gave up 3 bases; unmatched junction bases: 14. This CDR3 contains 16 residues. Per germline, CDR1 MNHNY and CDR2 SVGAGI (reference sequence). The CDR3 region has the DNA TGTGCCAGCATTGGGGGGAGGGGGCCCGGGGACACTGAAGCTTTCTTT. Its protein is CASIGGRGPGDTEAFF.

The chain links TRBV11-1 to TRBJ2-1, with TRBD2 matching over 15 bases. Per the germline V gene, CDR1 is SGHAT and CDR2 is FQDESV (reference sequence). After removal of 5 bases from V and 6 bases from J, the junction contained 2 bases not matched to a gene. This CDR3 contains 15 residues. The CDR3 region has the DNA TGTGCCAGCAGCCCGGGACTAGCGGGAGGCAATGAGCAGTTCTTC. It codes for CASSPGLAGGNEQFF. The entire variable domain, with the rest obtained from reference TRBV11-1 and TRBJ2-1, is as follows: EAEVAQSPRYKITEKSQAVAFWCDPISGHATLYWYRQILGQGPELLVQFQDESVVDDSQLPKDRFSAERLKGVDSTLKIQPAELGDSAMYLCASSPGLAGGNEQFFGPGTRLTVL.

The rearrangement joins TRBV7-6 to TRBJ2-1; 9 nucleotides line up with TRBD2. V shed 4 bases and J 3 bases; nucleotides not matched to a gene: 13. CDR1 and CDR2 (germline): SGHVS, FNYEAQ. The CDR3 loop spans 18 amino acids. The CDR3 DNA reads TGTGCCAGCAGCTCCATAACCGGACTAGCGCCATTCTACAATGAGCAGTTCTTC. This codes for CASSSITGLAPFYNEQFF. Using reference TRBV7-6 and TRBJ2-1 for the parts outside the CDR3, the full variable domain is GAGVSQSPRYKVTKRGQDVALRCDPISGHVSLYWYRQALGQGPEFLTYFNYEAQQDKSGLPNDRFSAERPEGSISTLTIQRTEQRDSAMYRCASSSITGLAPFYNEQFFGPGTRLTVL.

This chain connects TRBV9 to TRBJ2-1, with D perhaps matching TRBD1 (6 bases). CDR3 size: 14 residues. The germline gives CDR1 SGDLS, CDR2 YYNGEE. V shed 0 bases and J shed 7 bases, with 11 bases lying between them. Here the CDR3 reads CASSVEDRGNEQFF. Written as DNA, the CDR3 is TGTGCCAGCAGCGTAGAGGATAGGGGGAATGAGCAGTTCTTC.

The chain recombines TRBV11-2 with TRBJ1-1; 9 bases map to TRBD1. V trimming: 0 bases; J trimming: 1 base; junction bases outside the gene matches: 6. The CDR3 covers 17 residues. Germline V CDR1 and CDR2: SGHAT, FQNNGV. The CDR3 DNA is TGTGCCAGCAGCTTAGATCAGGGGACAGGGTCGAACACTGAAGCTTTCTTT. Translating gives CASSLDQGTGSNTEAFF.

The V gene is TRBV28, the J gene TRBJ2-2, with TRBD1 matching 8 bases. This CDR3 comprises 15 residues. J was trimmed by 6 bases and V by 8 bases; bases with no gene match: 11. CDR1 and CDR2 from the germline V gene are MDHEN and SYDVKM. In nucleotides, the CDR3 is TGTGCCAGCTCAAAGACAGGGGTGTTCGCCGGGGAGCTGTTTTTT. This encodes CASSKTGVFAGELFF.

This rearrangement joins TRBV4-2 to TRBJ2-3; no clear D gene. The V and J ends lost 4 bases and 4 bases respectively, with 27 bases between them. The CDR3 is made up of 19 amino acids. Germline-derived CDR1 and CDR2 are LGHNA and YNFKEQ. The CDR3 DNA follows: TGTGCCAGCAGCCTAAGCCAAAAGGCCCTTCCCTTGGGCTCAGATACGCAGTATTTT. Translation gives CASSLSQKALPLGSDTQYF.

J is TRBJ2-5 and V is TRBV7-2; D is unresolved. From germline, CDR1 is SGHTA and CDR2 FQGNSA. V lost 5 bases and J 2 bases, leaving 9 bases between the germline ends. The CDR3 loop spans 13 amino acids. CDR3 in amino acids: CASSPTQQETQYF. CDR3 DNA sequence: TGTGCCAGCAGCCCAACCCAACAAGAGACCCAGTACTTC.

This rearrangement joins TRBV5-1 to TRBJ2-7, with TRBD2 identical over 14 bases. The CDR3 covers 17 residues. Germline trimming cut 4 bases from V and 5 bases from J; bases unmatched to any gene: 11. Per germline, CDR1 SGHRS and CDR2 YFSETQ. This CDR3 is CASSRGLAGAYSHEQYF. In nucleotides, the CDR3 is TGCGCCAGCAGCAGGGGACTAGCGGGAGCGTATTCTCACGAGCAGTACTTC.

The J gene is TRBJ2-2, the V gene TRBV7-6; 8 bases match TRBD1. Germline CDR1 is SGHVS and CDR2 is FNYEAQ. J was trimmed by 0 bases and V by 4 bases; bases with no gene match: 16. The CDR3 sequence is 20 residues long. CDR3 nucleotide sequence: TGTGCCAGCAGCTACACAGGGGGATACTCGGAGTTCGCGAACACCGGGGAGCTGTTTTTT. This sequence encodes CASSYTGGYSEFANTGELFF.

With regard to this clone: The sample carries other DNA sequences with the same CDR3. CDR3 sequence: CASSTGQGTDTQYF. The CDR3, as DNA: TGTGCCAGCAGCACTGGACAGGGGACAGATACGCAGTATTTT. The V call is TRBV7-2, the J call TRBJ2-3; 9 bases agree with TRBD1. This CDR3 comprises 14 residues. Germline assignment: CDR1 SGHTA and CDR2 FQGNSA. Unmatched junction bases numbered 3, after V lost 5 bases and J lost 3 bases.

V is TRBV18 and J is TRBJ2-2, with D uncertain. This CDR3 is 11 amino acids long. Trimming took 4 bases from V and 3 from J, leaving 0 bases between them. CDR1 KGHSH and CDR2 LQKENI come from the germline V gene. The CDR3, as DNA: TGTGCCAGCTCACACACCGGGGAGCTGTTTTTT. This gives the protein CASSHTGELFF.

Points on this clone: Within the sample, other DNA sequences also encode this same CDR3. The chain employs TRBV7-9 and TRBJ2-7; D call uncertain. Germline lookup yields CDR1 SEHNR and CDR2 FQNEAQ (reference sequence). The length of the CDR3 is 11 residues. Trimming removed 3 bases at V and 1 base at J, with 1 base between. The CDR3 loop reads CASSLSYEQYF. For the CDR3, the DNA is TGTGCCAGCAGCTTGTCCTACGAGCAGTACTTC.

The CDR3 spells CASSSDPSSYNEQFF. The CDR3 DNA is TGTGCCAGCAGCTCTGACCCATCCTCCTACAATGAGCAGTTCTTC. The chain employs TRBV7-8 and TRBJ2-1; no firm D call. CDR3 length: 15 residues. Germline loops: CDR1 SGHVS, CDR2 FQNEAQ. The ends were cut back, 4 bases at V and 0 bases at J, with 10 bases in the middle.

The chain has TRBV19 and TRBJ2-3; D gene ambiguous. Germline-derived CDR1 and CDR2 are LNHDA and SQIVND (reference sequence). Trimming pared 4 bases from V and 6 bases from J, leaving 23 bases between. There are 17 residues in the CDR3. The CDR3 DNA follows: TGTGCCAGTAGTAGTGCGCCCGCCACACTTGGCCAGGATACGCAGTATTTT. Its protein is CASSSAPATLGQDTQYF.

This chain links TRBV28 with TRBJ2-7, with D perhaps being TRBD1 or TRBD2 (5 bases each). CDR1 and CDR2 (germline): MDHEN, SYDVKM. Trimming shortened V by 5 bases and J by 2 bases, and 13 bases separated the two germline ends. There are 14 residues in the CDR3. The CDR3 here is CASSARDGTYEQYF. DNA of the CDR3: TGTGCCAGCAGTGCGAGGGACGGTACCTACGAGCAGTACTTC.